This T cell receptor (beta chain) was obtained from a study of T cells expressing NK-cell markers. In germline, CDR1 is MGHDK, CDR2 SYGVNS. CDR3 length: 15 amino acids. TCRdb reworked the 5' RACE reads into one entry per CDR3 protein, no DNA. This listing includes a few hundred thousand distinct CDR3 sequences. Details on this clonotype: Its target is not known.

Study-wide findings and caveats: These clonotypes, the leaders elsewhere, also led the CD3+CD56-NKG2C+ fraction in four donors.

The receptor was isolated from a woman aged 45 to 65 in good health. The sample consisted of blood T cells: a sorted CD56 or NKG2C T cell subset, CD4+ or CD8+ T cells, or bulk PBMC T cells (not recorded which). The chain joins TRBV25-1 to TRBJ1-2; without DNA, the TCRdb call of TRBD1 cannot be checked. The CDR3 is CASSRPGTGLHGYTF.